This TCR beta chain emerged from a study of cytomegalovirus exposure and HLA in healthy donors. Findings and caveats of the study: TCR beta V segments were, for the most part, productive about 90% or about 30% of the time in an earlier analysis. A list of roughly 160 TCR beta chains associated with cytomegalovirus was given. What a later analysis showed was that several of the most significant clusters appeared linked to common viral pathogens.

About this clone itself: Its specificity is unknown. A junction end diverges from the germline sequence, so it may reflect a read error.

A multiplex PCR was run with 60 Vbeta primers and 13 Jbeta primers. Libraries were prepared by immunoSEQ multiplex PCR; TCRdb keeps only in-frame clonotypes and omits some of them. Of 130,000 to 150,000 clones in the sample, about 78% were seen once. CDR3 length equals 13 residues. CDR1 SGHNT and CDR2 YYREEE come from the germline V gene (reference sequence). There were likely unrecorded immune exposures, though donors were nominally healthy when sampled. Input material: PBMCs. The chain is built from TRBV5-4 and TRBJ1-2; D possibly corresponds to TRBD1 (5 bases). The clonotype comes from a man aged 18-30 years in good health and CMV-seronegative. This chain's CDR3 is CASSLLGVYGYIF. CDR3 nucleotides: TGTGCCAGCAGCTTATTAGGGGTCTATGGCTACATCTTC. The complete variable domain, with remaining parts taken from reference TRBV5-4 and TRBJ1-2, reads ETGVTQSPTHLIKTRGQQVTLRCSSQSGHNTVSWYQQALGQGPQFIFQYYREEENGRGNFPPRFSGLQFPNYSSELNVNALELDDSALYLCASSLLGVYGYIFGSGTRLTVV.